Listed below are T cell receptor beta chains from one sample, sequenced in a study of T cell repertoires in cytomegalovirus infection. Their cognate antigens are unknown. TCRdb reprocessed the reads with MiXCR, giving one entry per CDR3 protein. Of about 130,000 distinct CDR3 sequences listed, 25% to 35% were seen once; the top ten hold around half. Sequenced material: CD8+ T cells from cultured PBMCs, taken from culture after CMV antigen stimulation. The source of these receptors is a human donor in good health (CMV status not recorded). Some clones in this sample may be carry-over from other donors' samples. CDR3s leave out the opening cysteine and the closing phenylalanine or tryptophan. Each record gives: V gene, J gene, clone size, CDR3 protein. Clone size is given for some rows only: seen once, a few or many times, or a class if the clone is expanded.

V: TRBV4-2
J: TRBJ2-7
size: .
CDR3: ASSQAGGPVYEQY

V: TRBV7-6
J: TRBJ2-1
size: once
CDR3: ASSPTPGLAYNEQF

V: TRBV12-3/TRBV12-4
J: TRBJ2-2
size: many
CDR3: ASSFTHFGGGELF

V: TRBV19
J: TRBJ1-1
size: .
CDR3: ASALGTANTEAF

V: TRBV3-1
J: TRBJ1-1
size: .
CDR3: ASSQDPGKDAF

V: TRBV14
J: TRBJ2-4
size: few
CDR3: ASSQEQGASIQY

V: TRBV20-1
J: TRBJ2-3
size: few
CDR3: SAPGQVFTDTQY

V: TRBV12-3/TRBV12-4
J: TRBJ2-1
size: few
CDR3: ASSPRTGAYNEQF

V: TRBV5-1
J: TRBJ2-3
size: .
CDR3: ASSPWTSGGWVDTQY

V: TRBV13
J: TRBJ2-1
size: many
CDR3: ASSAGTSGPGEQF

V: TRBV27
J: TRBJ1-1
size: many
CDR3: ASIALRETGTEAF

V: TRBV12-3/TRBV12-4
J: TRBJ1-2
size: few
CDR3: ASSSPGQYYGYT

V: TRBV7-4
J: TRBJ1-1
size: .
CDR3: ASSSQTGGWGTEAF